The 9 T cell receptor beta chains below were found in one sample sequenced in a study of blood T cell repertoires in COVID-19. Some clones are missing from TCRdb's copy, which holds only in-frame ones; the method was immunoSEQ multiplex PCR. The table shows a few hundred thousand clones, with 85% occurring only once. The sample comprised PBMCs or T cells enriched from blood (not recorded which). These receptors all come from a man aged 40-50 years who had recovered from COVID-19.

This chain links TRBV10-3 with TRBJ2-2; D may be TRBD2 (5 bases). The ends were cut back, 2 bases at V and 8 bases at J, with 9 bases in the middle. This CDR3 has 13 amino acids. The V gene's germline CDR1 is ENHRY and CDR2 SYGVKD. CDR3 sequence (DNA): TGTGCCATCAGTGAGGTGGGAGCTGGGGAGCTGTTTTTT. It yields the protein CAISEVGAGELFF.

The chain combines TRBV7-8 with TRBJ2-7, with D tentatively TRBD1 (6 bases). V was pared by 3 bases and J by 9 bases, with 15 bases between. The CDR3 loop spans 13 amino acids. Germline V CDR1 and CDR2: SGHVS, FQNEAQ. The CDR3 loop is CASSFPQGQGQYF. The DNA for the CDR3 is TGTGCCAGCAGCTTTCCCCAGGGGCAAGGGCAGTACTTC.

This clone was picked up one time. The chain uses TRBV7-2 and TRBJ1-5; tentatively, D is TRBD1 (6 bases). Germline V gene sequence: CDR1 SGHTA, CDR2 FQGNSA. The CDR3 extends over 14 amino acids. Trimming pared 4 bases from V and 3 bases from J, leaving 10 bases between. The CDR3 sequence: CASSSDSINQPQHF. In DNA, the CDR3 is TGTGCCAGCAGCTCGGACAGCATCAATCAGCCCCAGCATTTT.

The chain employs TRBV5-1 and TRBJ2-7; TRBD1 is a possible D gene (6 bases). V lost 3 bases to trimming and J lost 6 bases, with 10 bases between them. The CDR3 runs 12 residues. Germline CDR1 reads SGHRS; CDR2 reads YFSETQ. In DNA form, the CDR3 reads TGCGCCAGCAGCTACAGGGTCGGCGAGCAGTACTTC. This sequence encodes CASSYRVGEQYF.

The CDR3 here is CASSPAGGPSGSIHNEQFF. The CDR3, as DNA: TGTGCCAGCAGCCCCGCCGGTGGTCCTAGCGGGAGTATACACAATGAGCAGTTCTTC. The V call is TRBV7-3, the J call TRBJ2-1, with TRBD2 identical over 10 bases. The CDR3 has 19 residues. The ends lost 5 bases at V and 5 bases at J; junction bases unmatched: 18. Per germline, CDR1 SGHTA and CDR2 FQGTGA.

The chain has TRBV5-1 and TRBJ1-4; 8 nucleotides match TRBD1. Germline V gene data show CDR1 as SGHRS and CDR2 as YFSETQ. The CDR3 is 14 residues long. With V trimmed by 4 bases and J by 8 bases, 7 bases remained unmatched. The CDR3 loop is CASSPQGAREKLFF. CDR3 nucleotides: TGCGCCAGCAGCCCTCAGGGGGCGCGGGAAAAACTGTTTTTT.

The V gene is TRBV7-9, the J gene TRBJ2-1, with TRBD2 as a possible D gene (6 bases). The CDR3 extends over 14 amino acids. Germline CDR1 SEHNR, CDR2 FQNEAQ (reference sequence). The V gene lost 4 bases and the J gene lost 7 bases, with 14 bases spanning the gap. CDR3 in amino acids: CASSSPSAGNEQFF. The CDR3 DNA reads TGTGCCAGCAGCTCGCCCTCCGCGGGGAATGAGCAGTTCTTC.

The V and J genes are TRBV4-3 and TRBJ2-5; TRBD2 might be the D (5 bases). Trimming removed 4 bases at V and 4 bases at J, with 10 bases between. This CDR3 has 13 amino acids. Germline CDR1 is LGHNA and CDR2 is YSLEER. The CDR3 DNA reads TGCGCCAGCAGCCTAGGGAGTCGAGAGACCCAGTACTTC. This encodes CASSLGSRETQYF.

CDR3 in amino acids: CAWSWTGAGNEQFF. Here the CDR3 DNA reads TGTGCCTGGAGTTGGACGGGAGCTGGGAATGAGCAGTTCTTC. The chain uses TRBV30 and TRBJ2-1; weak D call: TRBD2 (6 bases). Deletions cut 2 bases from V and 7 bases from J, with 15 bases between. CDR1 GTSNPN and CDR2 SVGIG come from the germline V gene (reference sequence). The CDR3 has 14 residues.